Reported below is one TCR beta chain. Its matching antigen is unknown. Germline loops: CDR1 DFQATT, CDR2 SNEGSKA (reference sequence). V shed 6 bases, J shed 0 bases, and the junction held 15 bases outside the gene matches. The CDR3 sequence is 17 residues long. Cultured CD4+ T cell DNA was sequenced using the Oncomine TCR Beta short-read assay. TCRdb independently ran MiXCR on the PCR reads; one entry per CDR3 protein. The data contain around 26,000 distinct CDR3 sequences, around 66% of them singletons. This sample is part of a study of vaccination and CD4 T cells after COVID-19. Study findings and constraints: Spike mono-reactivity was found in 304 of 307 vaccine-specific clones from convalescent patients. Reactive clonotype counts went from median roughly 19 after infection to 35 to 45 after vaccination, nonsignificantly.

Regarding treatment: roughly ten-day PBMC culture with coronavirus spike peptide pools or control peptides (ViraFEST assay). This sequence originates from a human donor who received a COVID-19 vaccine. The sample consisted of CD4+ T cells from blood, cultured in vitro, taken after SARS-CoV-2 vaccination. V gene TRBV20-1 combines with J gene TRBJ2-3, with TRBD1 matching 7 bases. The CDR3, as DNA: TGCAGTGCCACGTGGGACAGCCCCATCTCTAGCACAGATACGCAGTATTTT. Translation: CSATWDSPISSTDTQYF.